This is a list of T cell receptor beta chains from one sample in a study of cytomegalovirus exposure and HLA in healthy donors. Sequencing used immunoSEQ multiplex PCR; TCRdb keeps in-frame clones, though not all of them. The sample carries 180,000 or so clones, more than 75% recorded once. Sequenced input: PBMCs. The receptors shown here come from a woman aged 25 to 45 in good health and CMV-seropositive. CDR3s include the opening cysteine and the closing phenylalanine or tryptophan. Expanded clones get a size class; other rows say once, few or many, or leave the size out.

size,V,J,CDR3
.,TRBV9,TRBJ1-5,CASSVDTAGGPQHF
.,TRBV28,.,CASIGQGEYEQYF
once,TRBV30,TRBJ1-2,CAWSGTGAQGYTF
.,TRBV28,TRBJ1-4,CASSKGQLREKLFF
few,TRBV15,TRBJ2-2,CATSRDPQGANTGELFF
.,TRBV5-4,TRBJ2-1,CASSSRTSGANNEQFF
.,TRBV9,TRBJ1-2,CASSVGRAGNYGYTF
.,TRBV19,TRBJ1-2,CASSSQGAQTGYTF
.,TRBV5-1,TRBJ2-1,CASSFWAAGGRNEQFF
.,TRBV29-1,TRBJ2-7,CSAYIWDRGPYPYEQYF
few,TRBV28,TRBJ1-4,CAGSRGQGREKLFF
.,TRBV9,TRBJ2-7,CASSATGTGAYEQYF
.,TRBV27,TRBJ1-1,CASSLRVHGEAFF
.,TRBV12-5,TRBJ2-3,CASAPGGSDTQYF
few,TRBV4-1,TRBJ2-2,CASSQGRMNTGELFF
.,TRBV7-9,TRBJ1-4,CASSPRTGPEKLFF
.,TRBV28,TRBJ1-2,CASSDTSGTGIFAGYTF
.,TRBV7-9,TRBJ1-2,CASSLDSTANYGYTF
.,TRBV6-5,TRBJ1-2,CASSWGTASNYGYTF
.,TRBV11-2,TRBJ1-2,CASSLETGVGGYTF
.,TRBV27,TRBJ2-2,CASWGGTGELFF
.,TRBV2,TRBJ2-7,CASSATAASYEQYF
.,TRBV7-6,TRBJ2-7,CASSLGSQNEQYF
.,TRBV6-1,TRBJ2-7,CASSEWRGVFYEQYF
few,TRBV9,TRBJ2-1,CASSVLAGTYNEQFF
.,TRBV6-1,TRBJ1-2,CASSDRGWGNYGYTF
.,TRBV6-5,TRBJ2-2,CASWKGVTGELFF